The rows below give T cell receptor beta chains drawn from one sample of a study of blood T cell repertoires in COVID-19. Here immunoSEQ multiplex PCR was the method, and the copy in TCRdb shows in-frame clones only, minus some. Of some 70,000 clones listed, 88% are singletons. Sequencing used PBMCs or T cells enriched from blood (not recorded which). These receptors were obtained from a woman in her forties who had recovered from COVID-19. The CDR3 runs from the conserved cysteine through the conserved F or W. D genes are given only for firm matches. Some rows have no size entry. The others give once, few or many, or a class for an expanded clone.

D gene: TRBD1; clone size: once; J gene: TRBJ2-7; V gene: TRBV11-3; CDR3 protein: CASSLGDRGTYEQYF; CDR3 DNA: TGTGCCAGCAGCTTAGGGGACAGGGGGACGTACGAGCAGTACTTC
D gene: -; clone size: few; J gene: TRBJ2-7; V gene: TRBV5-1; CDR3 protein: CASSPYSLPSYEQYF; CDR3 DNA: TGCGCCAGCAGCCCTTACAGCCTTCCCTCCTACGAGCAGTACTTC
D gene: -; clone size: -; J gene: TRBJ1-4; V gene: TRBV4-1; CDR3 protein: CASSRQDGTTNEKLFF; CDR3 DNA: TGCGCCAGCAGCCGACAGGACGGAACAACTAATGAAAAACTGTTTTTT
D gene: -; clone size: once; J gene: TRBJ2-7; V gene: TRBV7-9; CDR3 protein: CASSLRPYEQYF; CDR3 DNA: TGTGCCAGCAGCTTACGTCCCTACGAGCAGTACTTC
D gene: -; clone size: -; J gene: TRBJ2-1; V gene: TRBV12-5; CDR3 protein: CASGSPHRTVNEQFF; CDR3 DNA: TGTGCTAGTGGTTCGCCCCACCGGACAGTTAATGAGCAGTTCTTC
D gene: -; clone size: -; J gene: TRBJ1-1; V gene: TRBV29-1; CDR3 protein: CSVEKGYTEAFF; CDR3 DNA: TGCAGCGTTGAAAAGGGGTACACTGAAGCTTTCTTT
D gene: TRBD2; clone size: -; J gene: TRBJ2-3; V gene: TRBV5-1; CDR3 protein: CASSLGSGGDPIAQDTQYF; CDR3 DNA: TGCGCCAGCAGCTTGGGTAGCGGGGGGGACCCTATAGCCCAGGATACGCAGTATTTT
D gene: -; clone size: few; J gene: TRBJ1-3; V gene: TRBV4-2; CDR3 protein: CASSQDYGEGKGNTIYF; CDR3 DNA: TGTGCCAGCAGCCAAGATTATGGGGAGGGGAAGGGAAACACCATATATTTT
D gene: -; clone size: -; J gene: TRBJ1-1; V gene: TRBV7-9; CDR3 protein: CASSLAQGADTEAFF; CDR3 DNA: TGTGCCAGCAGCTTAGCGCAAGGGGCGGACACTGAAGCTTTCTTT
D gene: TRBD2; clone size: -; J gene: TRBJ2-3; V gene: TRBV6-5; CDR3 protein: CASSYGGGTTDTQYF; CDR3 DNA: TGTGCCAGCAGTTACGGCGGGGGGACCACAGATACGCAGTATTTT
D gene: TRBD1; clone size: -; J gene: TRBJ1-4; V gene: TRBV7-6; CDR3 protein: CASSLRQGEDEKLFF; CDR3 DNA: TGTGCCAGCAGCCTTAGACAGGGGGAAGATGAAAAACTGTTTTTT
D gene: TRBD1; clone size: -; J gene: TRBJ1-2; V gene: TRBV14; CDR3 protein: CASSQITGTAPYGYTF; CDR3 DNA: TGTGCCAGCAGCCAAATAACCGGGACAGCACCCTATGGCTACACCTTC
D gene: -; clone size: once; J gene: TRBJ2-2; V gene: TRBV5-1; CDR3 protein: CASSLVAQPNTGELFF; CDR3 DNA: TGCGCCAGCAGCTTGGTGGCTCAACCGAACACCGGGGAGCTGTTTTTT
D gene: -; clone size: -; J gene: TRBJ2-3; V gene: TRBV5-1; CDR3 protein: CASSRGPTDTQYF; CDR3 DNA: TGCGCCAGCAGCCGAGGGCCCACAGATACGCAGTATTTT
D gene: TRBD2; clone size: -; J gene: TRBJ2-1; V gene: TRBV24-1; CDR3 protein: CATRGQRGTNNEQFF; CDR3 DNA: TGTGCCACTCGGGGCCAGCGGGGGACCAACAATGAGCAGTTCTTC
D gene: TRBD1; clone size: once; J gene: TRBJ2-6; V gene: TRBV7-2; CDR3 protein: CASSLGGISSGANVLTF; CDR3 DNA: TGTGCCAGCAGCCTAGGGGGCATCAGCTCTGGGGCCAACGTCCTGACTTTC
D gene: TRBD2; clone size: once; J gene: TRBJ2-2; V gene: TRBV15; CDR3 protein: CATSRTSGGAGELFF; CDR3 DNA: TGTGCCACCAGCCGGACTAGCGGGGGGGCCGGGGAGCTGTTTTTT
D gene: -; clone size: -; J gene: TRBJ1-1; V gene: TRBV10-3; CDR3 protein: CAISEQPGEGNTEAFF; CDR3 DNA: TGTGCCATCAGTGAGCAGCCAGGGGAGGGGAACACTGAAGCTTTCTTT
D gene: -; clone size: -; J gene: TRBJ1-2; V gene: TRBV13; CDR3 protein: CASSRPPRGDYGYTF; CDR3 DNA: TGTGCCAGCAGCCGTCCCCCCCGAGGAGACTATGGCTACACCTTC
D gene: -; clone size: -; J gene: TRBJ1-6; V gene: TRBV6-5; CDR3 protein: CASSRGQINSPLHF; CDR3 DNA: TGTGCCAGCAGTCGAGGACAGATTAATTCACCCCTCCACTTT
D gene: -; clone size: -; J gene: TRBJ1-1; V gene: TRBV19; CDR3 protein: CASSIGVREDTEAFF; CDR3 DNA: TGTGCCAGTAGTATAGGTGTCAGGGAGGACACTGAAGCTTTCTTT
D gene: TRBD2; clone size: -; J gene: TRBJ2-1; V gene: TRBV14; CDR3 protein: CASSHYNSGGRQFF; CDR3 DNA: TGTGCCAGCAGCCATTACAATAGCGGGGGTAGGCAGTTCTTC
D gene: -; clone size: -; J gene: TRBJ1-3; V gene: TRBV4-1; CDR3 protein: CASSQGGAFGNTIYF; CDR3 DNA: TGCGCCAGCAGCCAAGGGGGCGCTTTTGGAAACACCATATATTTT
D gene: TRBD1; clone size: -; J gene: TRBJ1-5; V gene: TRBV19; CDR3 protein: CASSTHGQGRHQPQHF; CDR3 DNA: TGTGCCAGTAGTACCCACGGACAGGGTAGGCATCAGCCCCAGCATTTT
D gene: TRBD1; clone size: -; J gene: TRBJ2-6; V gene: TRBV5-5; CDR3 protein: CASSRRTGGLGSGANVLTF; CDR3 DNA: TGTGCCAGCAGCAGAAGGACAGGGGGGTTAGGGTCTGGGGCCAACGTCCTGACTTTC
D gene: TRBD2; clone size: -; J gene: TRBJ2-1; V gene: TRBV3-1/TRBV3-2; CDR3 protein: CASSLASGGAEEQFF; CDR3 DNA: TGTGCCAGCAGCCTAGCTAGCGGGGGGGCCGAGGAGCAGTTCTTC
D gene: TRBD1; clone size: -; J gene: TRBJ1-3; V gene: TRBV6-4; CDR3 protein: CASSDSNIGQGVGNTIYF; CDR3 DNA: TGTGCCAGCAGTGACTCGAATATCGGACAGGGTGTTGGAAACACCATATATTTT
D gene: TRBD2; clone size: -; J gene: TRBJ2-7; V gene: TRBV5-1; CDR3 protein: CASAPNSGGAYEQYF; CDR3 DNA: TGCGCCAGCGCACCAAATAGCGGGGGGGCCTACGAGCAGTACTTC
D gene: -; clone size: -; J gene: TRBJ2-5; V gene: TRBV24-1; CDR3 protein: CATSDSQGETQYF; CDR3 DNA: TGTGCCACCAGTGATTCCCAGGGGGAGACCCAGTACTTC
D gene: -; clone size: -; J gene: TRBJ1-3; V gene: TRBV2; CDR3 protein: CASSEGQYSGNTIYF; CDR3 DNA: TGTGCCAGCAGTGAAGGACAGTACTCTGGAAACACCATATATTTT
D gene: TRBD2; clone size: -; J gene: TRBJ2-1; V gene: TRBV3-1/TRBV3-2; CDR3 protein: CASSHTLLPAGPGLGYNEQFF; CDR3 DNA: TGTGCCAGCAGCCACACACTCCTCCCGGCCGGGCCGGGACTAGGTTACAATGAGCAGTTCTTC
D gene: TRBD2; clone size: -; J gene: TRBJ2-2; V gene: TRBV5-1; CDR3 protein: CASSPGGGPNTGELFF; CDR3 DNA: TGCGCCAGCAGCCCGGGGGGGGGTCCGAACACCGGGGAGCTGTTTTTT
D gene: -; clone size: -; J gene: TRBJ2-1; V gene: TRBV12-3/TRBV12-4; CDR3 protein: CASTTSGEQFF; CDR3 DNA: TGTGCCAGCACCACGAGCGGCGAGCAGTTCTTC
D gene: -; clone size: -; J gene: TRBJ1-3; V gene: TRBV7-2; CDR3 protein: CASSWQGSGGNTIYF; CDR3 DNA: TGTGCCAGCAGCTGGCAGGGCTCGGGTGGAAACACCATATATTTT
D gene: TRBD2; clone size: -; J gene: TRBJ2-1; V gene: TRBV7-6; CDR3 protein: CASRSSGGLNNEQFF; CDR3 DNA: TGTGCCAGCAGGTCTAGCGGGGGGCTTAACAATGAGCAGTTCTTC
D gene: -; clone size: -; J gene: TRBJ1-2; V gene: TRBV11-2; CDR3 protein: CASSADLYYGYTF; CDR3 DNA: TGTGCCAGCAGCGCTGACTTATACTATGGCTACACCTTC
D gene: TRBD1; clone size: few; J gene: TRBJ1-5; V gene: TRBV2; CDR3 protein: CASMQKGAGNQPQHF; CDR3 DNA: TGTGCCAGCATGCAAAAGGGGGCAGGCAATCAGCCCCAGCATTTT
D gene: -; clone size: -; J gene: TRBJ2-2; V gene: TRBV11-1; CDR3 protein: CASSPRVRDTGELFF; CDR3 DNA: TGTGCCAGCAGCCCCAGGGTTAGGGACACCGGGGAGCTGTTTTTT
D gene: TRBD1; clone size: few; J gene: TRBJ1-5; V gene: TRBV5-1; CDR3 protein: CASSLSGGVRQPQHF; CDR3 DNA: TGCGCCAGCAGCTTGTCAGGGGGAGTTAGACAGCCCCAGCATTTT
D gene: -; clone size: -; J gene: TRBJ2-3; V gene: TRBV11-3; CDR3 protein: CASSLAGQGYTDTQYF; CDR3 DNA: TGTGCCAGCAGCTTAGCGGGCCAGGGGTACACAGATACGCAGTATTTT
D gene: TRBD2; clone size: once; J gene: TRBJ2-3; V gene: TRBV2; CDR3 protein: CASSELAGGSTDTQYF; CDR3 DNA: TGTGCCAGCAGTGAGCTAGCGGGGGGAAGCACAGATACGCAGTATTTT
D gene: TRBD1; clone size: -; J gene: TRBJ1-2; V gene: TRBV23-1; CDR3 protein: CASSQSQGAVRGTITNYGYTF; CDR3 DNA: TGCGCCAGCAGTCAATCGCAGGGGGCAGTACGGGGTACCATTACTAACTATGGCTACACCTTC
D gene: -; clone size: -; J gene: TRBJ1-5; V gene: TRBV20-1; CDR3 protein: CSASSGGGNQPQHF; CDR3 DNA: TGCAGTGCTAGTTCGGGGGGTGGCAATCAGCCCCAGCATTTT